This T cell receptor (beta chain) was identified during a study of T cell responses to AZD1222 COVID-19 vaccine. A word on this clone: Its antigen is undetermined.

Study results and caveats: Spike-specific TCR depth and breadth grew after two AZD1222 doses. CD4 TCRs covered the whole spike, strongest at regions 160-218 and 743-854.

This table comes from immunoSEQ multiplex PCR, and its TCRdb copy is limited to in-frame clones, with some not included. This sample has about 180,000 clones, with 94% found just once. The starting material was peripheral blood, obtained 28 days after the second AZD1222 dose. This sequence was found in an adult who received the AZD1222 COVID-19 vaccine.

The CDR3 coding sequence is TGTGCCAGCAGTTACTTAGGGGCCGAGCAGTACTTC. Residues: CASSYLGAEQYF. The chain links TRBV28 to TRBJ2-7; tentatively, D is TRBD1 (5 bases). This CDR3 spans 12 amino acids. V lost 4 bases, J lost 6 bases, and 10 bases lay in between. Germline V gives CDR1 MDHEN, CDR2 SYDVKM.